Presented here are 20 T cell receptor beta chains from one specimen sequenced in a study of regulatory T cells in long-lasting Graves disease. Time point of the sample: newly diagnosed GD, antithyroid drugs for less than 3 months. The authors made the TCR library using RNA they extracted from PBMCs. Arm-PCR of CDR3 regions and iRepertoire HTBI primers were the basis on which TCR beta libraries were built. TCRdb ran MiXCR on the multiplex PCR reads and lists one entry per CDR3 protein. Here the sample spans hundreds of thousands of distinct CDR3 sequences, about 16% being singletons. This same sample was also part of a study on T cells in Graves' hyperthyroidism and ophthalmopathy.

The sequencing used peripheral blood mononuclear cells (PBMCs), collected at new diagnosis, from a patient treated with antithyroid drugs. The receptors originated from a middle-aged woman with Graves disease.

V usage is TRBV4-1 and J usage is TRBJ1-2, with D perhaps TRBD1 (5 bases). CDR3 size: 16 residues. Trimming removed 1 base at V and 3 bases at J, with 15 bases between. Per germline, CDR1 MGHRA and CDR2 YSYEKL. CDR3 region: CASSQGFRGGDYGYTF. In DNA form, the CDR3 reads TGCGCCAGCAGCCAAGGCTTCCGAGGAGGGGACTATGGCTACACCTTC.

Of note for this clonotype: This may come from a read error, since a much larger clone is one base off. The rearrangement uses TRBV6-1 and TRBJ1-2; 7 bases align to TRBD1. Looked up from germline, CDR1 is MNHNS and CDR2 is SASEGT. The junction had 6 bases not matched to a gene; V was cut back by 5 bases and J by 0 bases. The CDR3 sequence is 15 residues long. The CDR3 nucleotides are TGTGCCAGCAGTCTCACAGGGGCAGCTAACTATGGCTACACCTTC. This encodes CASSLTGAANYGYTF.

CDR3: CASSISDGNTIYF. CDR3 coding DNA: TGTGCCAGTAGTATATCGGACGGAAACACCATATATTTT. The chain recombines TRBV19 with TRBJ1-3, with D uncertain. In germline, CDR1 is LNHDA, CDR2 SQIVND (reference sequence). The CDR3 runs to 13 residues. Between the trimmed V and J ends, which lost 2 bases and 4 bases, there was a span of 6 bases.

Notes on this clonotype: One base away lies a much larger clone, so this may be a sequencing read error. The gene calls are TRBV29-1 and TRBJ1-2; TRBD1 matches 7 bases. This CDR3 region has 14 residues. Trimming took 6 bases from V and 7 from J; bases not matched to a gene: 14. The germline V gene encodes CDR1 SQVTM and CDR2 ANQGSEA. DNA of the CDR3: TGCAGCGTGAAACCGACAGGGCTAGACTGTGGCTACACCTTC. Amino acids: CSVKPTGLDCGYTF.

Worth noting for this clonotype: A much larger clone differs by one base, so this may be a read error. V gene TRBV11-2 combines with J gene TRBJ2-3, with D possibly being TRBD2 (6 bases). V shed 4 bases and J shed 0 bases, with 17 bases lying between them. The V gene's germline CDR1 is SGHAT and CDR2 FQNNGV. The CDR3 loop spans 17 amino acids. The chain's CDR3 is CASSSPWGGASTDTQYF. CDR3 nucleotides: TGTGCCAGCAGCTCCCCCTGGGGCGGGGCCAGCACAGATACGCAGTATTTT.

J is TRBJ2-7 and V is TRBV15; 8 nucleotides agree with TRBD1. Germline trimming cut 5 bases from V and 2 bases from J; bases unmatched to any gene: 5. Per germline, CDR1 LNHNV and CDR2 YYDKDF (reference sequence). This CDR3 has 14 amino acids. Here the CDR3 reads CATSPDRATYEQYF. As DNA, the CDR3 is TGTGCCACCAGCCCGGACAGGGCTACCTACGAGCAGTACTTC.

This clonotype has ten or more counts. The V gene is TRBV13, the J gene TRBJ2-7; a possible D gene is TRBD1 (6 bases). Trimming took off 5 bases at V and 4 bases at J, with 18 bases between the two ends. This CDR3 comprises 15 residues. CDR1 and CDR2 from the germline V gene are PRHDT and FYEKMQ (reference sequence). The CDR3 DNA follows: TGTGCCAGCAGCCCAACACAGGGCAGGAGTTACGAGCAGTACTTC. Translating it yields CASSPTQGRSYEQYF.

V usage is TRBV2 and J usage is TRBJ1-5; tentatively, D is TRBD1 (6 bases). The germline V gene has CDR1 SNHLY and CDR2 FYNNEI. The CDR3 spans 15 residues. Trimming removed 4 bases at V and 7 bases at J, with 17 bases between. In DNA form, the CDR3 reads TGTGCCAGCAGTGCGGTTCACAGGGAACACCAGCCCCAGCATTTT. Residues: CASSAVHREHQPQHF.

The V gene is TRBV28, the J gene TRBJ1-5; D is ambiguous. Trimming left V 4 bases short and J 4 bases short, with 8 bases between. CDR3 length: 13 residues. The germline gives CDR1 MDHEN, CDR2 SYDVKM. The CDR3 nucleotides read TGTGCCAGCAGTTGGGGTAAGAATCAGCCCCAGCATTTT. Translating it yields CASSWGKNQPQHF.

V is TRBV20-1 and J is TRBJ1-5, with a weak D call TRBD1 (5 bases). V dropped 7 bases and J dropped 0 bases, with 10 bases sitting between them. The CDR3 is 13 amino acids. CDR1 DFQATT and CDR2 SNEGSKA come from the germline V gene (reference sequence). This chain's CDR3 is CSVLQGSNQPQHF. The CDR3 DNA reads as TGCAGTGTACTCCAGGGTAGCAATCAGCCCCAGCATTTT.

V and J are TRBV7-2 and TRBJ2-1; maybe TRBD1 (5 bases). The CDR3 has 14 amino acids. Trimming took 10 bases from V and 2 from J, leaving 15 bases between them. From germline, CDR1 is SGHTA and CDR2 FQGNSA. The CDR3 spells CATMPGMPYNEQFF. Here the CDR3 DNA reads TGTGCCACCATGCCAGGGATGCCCTACAATGAGCAGTTCTTC. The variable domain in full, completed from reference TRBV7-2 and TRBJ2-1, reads GAGVSQSPSNKVTEKGKDVELRCDPISGHTALYWYRQSLGQGLEFLIYFQGNSAPDKSGLPSDRFSAERTGGSVSTLTIQRTQQEDSAVYLCATMPGMPYNEQFFGPGTRLTVL.

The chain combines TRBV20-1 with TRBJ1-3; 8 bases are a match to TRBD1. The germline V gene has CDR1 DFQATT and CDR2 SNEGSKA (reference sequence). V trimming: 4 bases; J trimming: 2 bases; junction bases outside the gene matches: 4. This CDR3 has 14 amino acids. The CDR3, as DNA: TGCAGTGCTACGCAGGGGGCGGCTGGAAACACCATATATTTT. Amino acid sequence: CSATQGAAGNTIYF.

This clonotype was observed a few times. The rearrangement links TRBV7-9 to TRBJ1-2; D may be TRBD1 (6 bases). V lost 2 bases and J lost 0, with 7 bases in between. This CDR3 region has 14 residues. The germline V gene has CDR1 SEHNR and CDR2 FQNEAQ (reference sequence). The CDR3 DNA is TGTGCCAGCAGCTTACAGGGGACTAACTATGGCTACACCTTC. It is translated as CASSLQGTNYGYTF.

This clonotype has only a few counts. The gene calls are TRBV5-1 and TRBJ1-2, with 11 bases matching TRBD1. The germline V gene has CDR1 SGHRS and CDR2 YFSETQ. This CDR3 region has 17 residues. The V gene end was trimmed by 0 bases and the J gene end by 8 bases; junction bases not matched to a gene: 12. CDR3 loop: CASSLAAFGQGAQGYTF. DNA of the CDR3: TGCGCCAGCAGCTTGGCCGCGTTCGGACAGGGGGCTCAGGGCTACACCTTC. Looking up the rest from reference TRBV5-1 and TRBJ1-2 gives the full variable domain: KAGVTQTPRYLIKTRGQQVTLSCSPISGHRSVSWYQQTPGQGLQFLFEYFSETQRNKGNFPGRFSGRQFSNSRSEMNVSTLELGDSALYLCASSLAAFGQGAQGYTFGSGTRLTVV.

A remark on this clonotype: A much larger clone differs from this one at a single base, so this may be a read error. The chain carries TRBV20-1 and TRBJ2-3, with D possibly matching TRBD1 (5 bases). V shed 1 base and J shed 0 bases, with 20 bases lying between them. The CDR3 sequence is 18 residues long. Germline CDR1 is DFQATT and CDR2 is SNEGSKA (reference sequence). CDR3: CSARAAPGPATSTDTQYF. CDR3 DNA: TGCAGTGCTAGAGCAGCACCAGGGCCAGCGACTAGCACAGATACGCAGTATTTT.

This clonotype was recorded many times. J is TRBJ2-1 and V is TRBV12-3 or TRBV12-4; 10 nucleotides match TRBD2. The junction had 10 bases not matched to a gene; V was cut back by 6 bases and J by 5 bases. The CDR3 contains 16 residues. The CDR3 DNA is TGTGCCAGCAGGGAAAAAGCGGGAGGGCCTAACAATGAGCAGTTCTTC. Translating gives CASREKAGGPNNEQFF.

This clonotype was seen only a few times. CDR3 residues: CASSQDFYGSNTGELFF. CDR3 sequence (DNA): TGTGCCAGCAGCCAAGATTTTTACGGCTCGAACACCGGGGAGCTGTTTTTT. The chain carries TRBV14 and TRBJ2-2; no reliable D call. Between the trimmed V and J ends, which lost 0 bases and 0 bases, there was a span of 11 bases. Germline-derived CDR1 and CDR2 are SGHDN and FVKESK. The CDR3 runs 17 residues.

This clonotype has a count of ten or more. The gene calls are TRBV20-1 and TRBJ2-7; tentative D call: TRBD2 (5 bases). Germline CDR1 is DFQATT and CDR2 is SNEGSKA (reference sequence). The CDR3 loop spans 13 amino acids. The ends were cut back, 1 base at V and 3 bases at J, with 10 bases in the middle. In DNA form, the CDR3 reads TGCAGTGCTAGAGCCCGGGATCACTACGAGCAGTACTTC. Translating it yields CSARARDHYEQYF.

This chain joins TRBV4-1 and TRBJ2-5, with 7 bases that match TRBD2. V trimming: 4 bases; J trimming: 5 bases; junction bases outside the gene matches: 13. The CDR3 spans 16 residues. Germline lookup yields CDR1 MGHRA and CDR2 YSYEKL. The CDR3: CASSPVGGVGRETQYF. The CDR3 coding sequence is TGCGCCAGCAGCCCCGTGGGGGGGGTGGGTCGGGAGACCCAGTACTTC.

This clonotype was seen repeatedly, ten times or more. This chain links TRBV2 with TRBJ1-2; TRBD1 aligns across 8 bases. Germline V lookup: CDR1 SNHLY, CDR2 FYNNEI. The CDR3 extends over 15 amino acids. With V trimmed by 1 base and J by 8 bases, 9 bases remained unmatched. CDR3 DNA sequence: TGTGCCAGCAGTGAAGATCCCCGGACAGGGAACGGCTACACCTTC. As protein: CASSEDPRTGNGYTF.